The T cell receptor (beta chain) described here comes from a study of T-cell memory formation after mild COVID-19. The study, taken as a whole, reports: Contracting CD4+ clones sat mainly in CM and EM; CD8+ in EMRA. Nothing showed for sure that second-wave clones peaking on day 37 were SARS-CoV-2 specific.

This clonotype was seen only a few times. Its matching antigen is unknown. The J segment lost 7 bases and the V segment lost 4 bases, leaving 10 bases of the junction unmatched. CDR3 length: 15 residues. Germline loops: CDR1 SGHAT, CDR2 FQNNGV. TCR alpha and TCR beta cDNA libraries carrying sample barcodes and UMIs came from 5'RACE with constant-segment primers. TCRdb fed the 5' RACE reads into MiXCR, producing one record per CDR3 protein. The sample yields roughly 150,000 distinct CDR3 sequences, about 14% seen once. The receptor comes from an adult woman who had mild COVID-19 (a few samples of this study predate the infection). Cell type and time point are not known. Sequenced material: PBMCs or a T cell subset sorted from them (not recorded which). The genes are TRBV11-2 and TRBJ1-2; the match to TRBD1 covers 9 bases. The CDR3 sequence: CASSSTTGGFGGYTF. DNA for the CDR3: TGTGCCAGCAGCTCGACGACAGGGGGGTTTGGTGGCTACACCTTC.